This entry concerns a single T cell receptor (beta chain). What it recognizes is unknown. These data belong to a study of vaccination effects on CD4 cells after COVID-19. Profiling relied on immunoSEQ multiplex PCR, and the TCRdb table lists in-frame clones only, not all of them. The sample contains 50,000 or so clones, roughly 80% of which appear only once. Germline V gives CDR1 SGHDT, CDR2 YYEEEE. The V and J ends lost 3 bases and 5 bases respectively, with 17 bases between them. The CDR3 covers 16 residues. Ahead of sequencing, the ViraFEST assay grew antigen-specific CD4+ T cells using viral peptide pools. Isolation of CD4+ T cells took place after more than 9 days of culture. Researchers swapped half the medium for IL-2 medium on both days 3 and 7. Findings and caveats of the study: Few convalescent patients and no early post-infection timepoints were included in the study.

The material sequenced was CD4+ T cells from PBMCs cultured with HCoV-229E spike peptides, taken before COVID-19 vaccination. The sequence was obtained from a human donor who received a COVID-19 vaccine. The V gene is TRBV5-6, the J gene TRBJ2-2, with D uncertain. The CDR3 nucleotides are TGTGCCAGCAGCTCGATTACCGGGCTTGGGACCGGGGAGCTGTTTTTT. Residues: CASSSITGLGTGELFF.